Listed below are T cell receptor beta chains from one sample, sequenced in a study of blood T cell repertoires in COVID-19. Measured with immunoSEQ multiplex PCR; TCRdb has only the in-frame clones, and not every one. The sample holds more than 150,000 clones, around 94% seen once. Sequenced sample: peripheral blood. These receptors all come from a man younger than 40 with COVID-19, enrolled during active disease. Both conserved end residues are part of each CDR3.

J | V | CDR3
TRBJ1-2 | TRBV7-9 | CASSLASGTGGYTF
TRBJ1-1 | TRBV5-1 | CASSLESQGWTTEAFF
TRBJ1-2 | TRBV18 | CASSHTQGNGYTF
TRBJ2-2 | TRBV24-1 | CATSGVARGAINTGELFF
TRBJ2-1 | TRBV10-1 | CASSDGQGPYNEQFF
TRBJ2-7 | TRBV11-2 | CASSLVRGWEQYF
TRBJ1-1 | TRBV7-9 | CASSRQGDTEAFF
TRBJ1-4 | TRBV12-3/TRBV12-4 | CASTWTGVEKLFF
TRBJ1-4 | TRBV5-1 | CASSGQGGSNEKLFF
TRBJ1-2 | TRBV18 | CASSPGQKINYGYTF
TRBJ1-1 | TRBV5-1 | CASSLEGQRLTEAFF
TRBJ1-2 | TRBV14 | CASSHQGGGGYTF
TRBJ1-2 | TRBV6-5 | CASSYRQGASHF
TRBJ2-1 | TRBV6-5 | CASSYSLAGGLREQFF
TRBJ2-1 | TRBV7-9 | CASSSRSGGIYNEQFF
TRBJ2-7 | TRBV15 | CATSREKGFSYEQYF
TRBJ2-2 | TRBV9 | CASSVRQQGPNTGELFF
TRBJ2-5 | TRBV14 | CASSQSNRGLYETQYF
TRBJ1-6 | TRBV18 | CASSMEGAGSPLHF
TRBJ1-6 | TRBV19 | CASTATGMNSPLHF
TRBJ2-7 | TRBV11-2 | CASSSQDGGIPYEQYF
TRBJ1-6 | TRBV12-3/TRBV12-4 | CASSLVRDSPLHF
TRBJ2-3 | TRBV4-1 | CASSQGRISGRTDTQYF
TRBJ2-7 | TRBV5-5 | CASRPRTGNLYEQYF
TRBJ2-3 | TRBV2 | CASSHRLVLTDTQYF
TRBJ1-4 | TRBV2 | CASSEALDLLQNEKLFF
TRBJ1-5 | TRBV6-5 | CASSPQGGGQPQHF
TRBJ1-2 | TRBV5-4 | CASSLGQGRDYTF
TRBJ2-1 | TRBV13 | CASSMTSGGGYEQFF
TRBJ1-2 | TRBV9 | CASSVGGDRGRGYTF
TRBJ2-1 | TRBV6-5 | CASSYPLGGGFYEQFF
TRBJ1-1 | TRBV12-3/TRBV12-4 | CASSLAGEAFF
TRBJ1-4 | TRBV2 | CASERDRGGSGLFF
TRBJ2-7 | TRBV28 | CASRTGPYVEQYF
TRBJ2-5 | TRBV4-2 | CASSQGSGGHQETQYF
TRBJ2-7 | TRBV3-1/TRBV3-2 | CASSLSGQGNEQYF
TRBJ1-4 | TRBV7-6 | CASSSLGGGSGEKLFF
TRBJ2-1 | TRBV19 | CASSMPGGPYNEQFF
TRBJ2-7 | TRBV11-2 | CASSLSSRIYEQYF
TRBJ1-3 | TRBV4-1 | CASSQGAPISGNTIYF
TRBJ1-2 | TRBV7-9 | CASSLAQAGYTF
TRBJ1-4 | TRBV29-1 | CSAGELKSGVLEKLFF
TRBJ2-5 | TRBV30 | CAWSPRTGGLRETQYF
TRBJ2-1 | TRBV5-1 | CASSLDDRVSYNEQFF
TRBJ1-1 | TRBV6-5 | CASLTGGVNTEAFF
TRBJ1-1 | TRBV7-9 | CASSLGQLGRDTEAFF
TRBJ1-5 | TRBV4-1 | CASSQEAGFGQPQHF
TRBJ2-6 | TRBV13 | CASRSRDSGANVLTF
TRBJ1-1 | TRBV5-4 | CASSPSTGGMNTEAFF
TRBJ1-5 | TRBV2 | CASSEIYSNQPQHF
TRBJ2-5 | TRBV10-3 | CAIRGLAGDTETQYF
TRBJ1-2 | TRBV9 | CASSPPRQGAYGYTF